This TCR beta chain was found in a study of shared clonotypes between healthy human individuals. Study background: The plates for each donor numbered three CD4 naive, three CD4 memory, two CD8 naive and one CD8 memory.

The CDR3 contains 11 residues. Germline V gene lookup returns CDR1 MDHEN and CDR2 SYDVKM. Concerning this clone itself: A read error may account for a junction end that differs from germline.

Deep-level settings were used for running the assay. Sequencing used immunoSEQ multiplex PCR; TCRdb keeps in-frame clones, though not all of them. The sample includes 950,000 to 1,100,000 clones, under 80% of them seen just once. This TCR was sampled from a man between 18 and 29 years old in good health. This chain joins TRBV28 and TRBJ2-1; 8 positions match TRBD1. Sequenced sample: memory CD4+ T cells sorted from blood. The subset is: CD45RA-negative fraction. This chain's CDR3 is CASSVGQVPLF. The CDR3 nucleotides are TGTGCCAGCAGTGTGGGACAGGTACCGCTCTTC. The variable domain in full, with the rest retrieved from reference TRBV28 and TRBJ2-1, is DVKVTQSSRYLVKRTGEKVFLECVQDMDHENMFWYRQDPGLGLRLIYFSYDVKMKEKGDIPEGYSVSREKKERFSLILESASTNQTSMYLCASSVGQVPLFGPGTRLTVL.